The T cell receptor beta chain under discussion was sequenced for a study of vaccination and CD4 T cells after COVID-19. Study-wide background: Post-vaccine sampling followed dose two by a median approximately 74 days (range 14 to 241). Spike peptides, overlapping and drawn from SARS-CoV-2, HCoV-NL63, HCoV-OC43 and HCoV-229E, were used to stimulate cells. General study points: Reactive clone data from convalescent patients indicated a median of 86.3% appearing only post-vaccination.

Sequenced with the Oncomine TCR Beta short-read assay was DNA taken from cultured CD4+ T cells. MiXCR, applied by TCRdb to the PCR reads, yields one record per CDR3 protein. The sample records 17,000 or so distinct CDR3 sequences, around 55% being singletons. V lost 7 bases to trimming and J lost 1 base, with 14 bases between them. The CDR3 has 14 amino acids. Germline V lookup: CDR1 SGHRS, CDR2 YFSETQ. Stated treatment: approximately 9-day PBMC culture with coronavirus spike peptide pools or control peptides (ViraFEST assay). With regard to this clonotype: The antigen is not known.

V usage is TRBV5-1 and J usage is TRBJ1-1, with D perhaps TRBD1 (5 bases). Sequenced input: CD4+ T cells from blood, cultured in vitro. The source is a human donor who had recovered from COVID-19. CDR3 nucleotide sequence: TGCGCCAGCTATCGAGATACAGGGAACACTGAAGCTTTCTTT. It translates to CASYRDTGNTEAFF.